The entry below gives a single TCR beta chain sequence along with its context. The data belong to a study of T cell responses to AZD1222 COVID-19 vaccine. V was clipped by 1 base and J by 8 bases, with 17 bases between them. Germline V lookup: CDR1 LGHNA, CDR2 YNFKEQ. CDR3 size: 15 residues. The assay was immunoSEQ multiplex PCR, and TCRdb's table has in-frame clones only and misses some. The sample shows 65,000 to 90,000 clones, roughly 87% of them seen only once. The sequence came from an adult who received the AZD1222 COVID-19 vaccine. Specimen: peripheral blood, collected 28 days after the second AZD1222 dose. This chain connects TRBV4-2 to TRBJ1-2, with a weak D call TRBD1 (6 bases). For the CDR3, the DNA is TGTGCCAGCAGCCAAGTAGGGGGGACGGGAGGAGGCTACACCTTC. Translation: CASSQVGGTGGGYTF.